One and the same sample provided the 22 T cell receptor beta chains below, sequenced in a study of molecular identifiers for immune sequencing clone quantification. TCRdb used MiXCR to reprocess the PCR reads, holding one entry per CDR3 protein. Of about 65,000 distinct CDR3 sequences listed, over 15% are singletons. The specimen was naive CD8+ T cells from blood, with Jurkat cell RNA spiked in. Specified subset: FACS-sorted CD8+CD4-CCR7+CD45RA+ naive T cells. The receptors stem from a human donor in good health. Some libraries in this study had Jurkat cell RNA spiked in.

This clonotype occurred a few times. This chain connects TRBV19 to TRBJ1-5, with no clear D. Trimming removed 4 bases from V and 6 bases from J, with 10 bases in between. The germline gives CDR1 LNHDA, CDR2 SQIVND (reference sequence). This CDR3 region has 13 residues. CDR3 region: CASSTGPGQPQHF. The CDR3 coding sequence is TGTGCCAGTAGTACTGGACCGGGTCAGCCCCAGCATTTT.

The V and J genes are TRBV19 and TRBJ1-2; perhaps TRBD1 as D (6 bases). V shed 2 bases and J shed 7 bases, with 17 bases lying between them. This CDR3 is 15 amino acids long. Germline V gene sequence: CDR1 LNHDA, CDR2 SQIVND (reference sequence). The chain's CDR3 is CASSIFPQGISGYTF. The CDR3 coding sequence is TGTGCCAGTAGTATATTCCCGCAGGGGATAAGTGGCTACACCTTC. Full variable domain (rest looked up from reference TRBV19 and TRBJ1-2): DGGITQSPKYLFRKEGQNVTLSCEQNLNHDAMYWYRQDPGQGLRLIYYSQIVNDFQKGDIAEGYSVSREKKESFPLTVTSAQKNPTAFYLCASSIFPQGISGYTFGSGTRLTVV.

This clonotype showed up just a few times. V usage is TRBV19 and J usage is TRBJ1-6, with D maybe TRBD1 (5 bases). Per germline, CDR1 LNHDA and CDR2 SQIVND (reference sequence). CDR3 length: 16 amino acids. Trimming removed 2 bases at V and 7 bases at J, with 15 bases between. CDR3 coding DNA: TGTGCCAGTAGTATACCTACCCAGGGCATAAATTCACCCCTCCACTTT. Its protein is CASSIPTQGINSPLHF.

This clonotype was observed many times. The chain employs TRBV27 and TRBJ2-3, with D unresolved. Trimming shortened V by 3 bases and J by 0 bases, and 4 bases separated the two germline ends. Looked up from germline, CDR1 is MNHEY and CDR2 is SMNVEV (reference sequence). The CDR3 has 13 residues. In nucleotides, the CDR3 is TGTGCCAGCAGTTTCCCAAGCACAGATACGCAGTATTTT. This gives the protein CASSFPSTDTQYF.

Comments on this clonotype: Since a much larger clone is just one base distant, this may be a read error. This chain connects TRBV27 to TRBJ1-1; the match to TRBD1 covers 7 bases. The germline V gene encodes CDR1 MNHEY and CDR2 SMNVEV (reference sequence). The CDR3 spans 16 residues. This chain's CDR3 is CASAPSQGEGATEALF. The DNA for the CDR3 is TGTGCCAGCGCCCCTTCCCAAGGGGAGGGGGCCACTGAAGCTCTCTTT.

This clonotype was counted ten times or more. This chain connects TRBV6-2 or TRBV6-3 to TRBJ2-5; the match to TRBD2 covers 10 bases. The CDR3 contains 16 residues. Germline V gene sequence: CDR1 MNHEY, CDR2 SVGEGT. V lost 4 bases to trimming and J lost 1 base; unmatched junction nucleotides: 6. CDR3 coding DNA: TGTGCCAGCAGTTTACCGGGACTAGCGAGCCAAGAGACCCAGTACTTC. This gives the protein CASSLPGLASQETQYF.

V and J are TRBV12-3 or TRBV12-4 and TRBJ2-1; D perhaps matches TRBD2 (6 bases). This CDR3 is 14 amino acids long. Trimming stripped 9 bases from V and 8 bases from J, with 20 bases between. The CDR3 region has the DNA TGTGCCAGGGACTACCCACGGAAATCGGATGAGCAGTTCTTC. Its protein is CARDYPRKSDEQFF.

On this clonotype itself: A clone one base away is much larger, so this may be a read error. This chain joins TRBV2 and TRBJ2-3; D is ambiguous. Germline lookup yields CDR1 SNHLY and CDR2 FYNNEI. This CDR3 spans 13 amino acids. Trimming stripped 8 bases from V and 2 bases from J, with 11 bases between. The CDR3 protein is CASFAEDTDTQYF. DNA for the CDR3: TGTGCCAGCTTCGCTGAAGACACAGATACGCAGTATTTT.

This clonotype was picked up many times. For the CDR3, the DNA is TGTGCCAGCAGCGTAGACCGGGAGTTGTACAATGAGCAGTTCTTC. This encodes CASSVDRELYNEQFF. J is TRBJ2-1 and V is TRBV9, with D tentatively TRBD2 (6 bases). Germline loops: CDR1 SGDLS, CDR2 YYNGEE. The ends were cut back, 0 bases at V and 4 bases at J, with 11 bases in the middle. The CDR3 spans 15 residues.

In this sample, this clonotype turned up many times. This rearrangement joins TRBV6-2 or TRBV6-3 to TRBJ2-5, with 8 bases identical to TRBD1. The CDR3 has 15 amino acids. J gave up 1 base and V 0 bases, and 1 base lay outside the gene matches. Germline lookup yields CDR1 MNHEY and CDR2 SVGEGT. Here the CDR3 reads CASSYSGQAQETQYF. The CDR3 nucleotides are TGTGCCAGCAGTTACTCGGGACAGGCCCAAGAGACCCAGTACTTC.

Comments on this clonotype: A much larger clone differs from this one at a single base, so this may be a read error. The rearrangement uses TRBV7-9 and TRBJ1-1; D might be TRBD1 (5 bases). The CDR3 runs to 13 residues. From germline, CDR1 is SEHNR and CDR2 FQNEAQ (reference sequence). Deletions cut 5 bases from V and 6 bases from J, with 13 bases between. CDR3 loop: CASSPPTVPEAFF. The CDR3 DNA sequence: TGTGCCAGCAGCCCACCGACAGTGCCTGAAGCTTTCTTT. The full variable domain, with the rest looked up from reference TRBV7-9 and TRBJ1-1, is DTGVSQNPRHKITKRGQNVTFRCDPISEHNRLYWYRQTLGQGPEFLTYFQNEAQLEKSRLLSDRFSAERPKGSFSTLEIQRTEQGDSAMYLCASSPPTVPEAFFGQGTRLTVV.

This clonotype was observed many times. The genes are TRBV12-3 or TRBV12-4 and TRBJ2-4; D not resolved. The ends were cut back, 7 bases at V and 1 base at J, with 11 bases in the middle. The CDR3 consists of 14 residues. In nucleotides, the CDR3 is TGTGCCAGCACGGATTCAACGGCCAAAAACATTCAGTACTTC. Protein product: CASTDSTAKNIQYF.

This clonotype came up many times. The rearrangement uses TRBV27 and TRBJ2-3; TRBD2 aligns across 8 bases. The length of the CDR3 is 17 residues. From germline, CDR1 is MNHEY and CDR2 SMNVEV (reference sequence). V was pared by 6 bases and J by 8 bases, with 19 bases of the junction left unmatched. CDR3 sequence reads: CASSVVLAGGPLRTQYF. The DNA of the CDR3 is TGTGCCAGCAGCGTGGTATTGGCGGGAGGACCCTTGCGTACGCAGTATTTT.

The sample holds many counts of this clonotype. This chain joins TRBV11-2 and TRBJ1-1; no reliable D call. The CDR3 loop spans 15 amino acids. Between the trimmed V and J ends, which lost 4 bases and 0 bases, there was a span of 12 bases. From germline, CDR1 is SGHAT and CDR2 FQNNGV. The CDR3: CASSSVGSMNTEAFF. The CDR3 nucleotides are TGTGCCAGCAGCTCTGTGGGATCCATGAACACTGAAGCTTTCTTT. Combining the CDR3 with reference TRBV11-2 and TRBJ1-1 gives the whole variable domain EAGVAQSPRYKIIEKRQSVAFWCNPISGHATLYWYQQILGQGPKLLIQFQNNGVVDDSQLPKDRFSAERLKGVDSTLKIQPAKLEDSAVYLCASSSVGSMNTEAFFGQGTRLTVV.

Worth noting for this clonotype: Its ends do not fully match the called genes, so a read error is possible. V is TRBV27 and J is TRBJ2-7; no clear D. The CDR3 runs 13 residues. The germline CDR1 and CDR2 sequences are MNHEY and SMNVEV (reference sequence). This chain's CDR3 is CASSFSFSYERYF. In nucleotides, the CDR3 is TGTGCCAGCAGTTTTAGTTTTTCCTACGAGCGGTACTTC.

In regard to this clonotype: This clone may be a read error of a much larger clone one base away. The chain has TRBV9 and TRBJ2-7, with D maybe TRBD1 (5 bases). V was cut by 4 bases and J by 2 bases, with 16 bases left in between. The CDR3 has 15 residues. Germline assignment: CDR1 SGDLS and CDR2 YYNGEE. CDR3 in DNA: TGTGCCAGCAGCCTTACCCCGGGCAGGGCCTACGAGCAGTACTTC. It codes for CASSLTPGRAYEQYF.

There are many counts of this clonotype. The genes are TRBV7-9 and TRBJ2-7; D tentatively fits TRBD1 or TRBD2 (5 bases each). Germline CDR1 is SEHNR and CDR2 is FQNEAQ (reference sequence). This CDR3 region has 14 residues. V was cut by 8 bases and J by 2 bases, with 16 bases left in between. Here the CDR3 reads CASRTDGATYEQYF. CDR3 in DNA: TGTGCCAGCCGGACGGACGGGGCTACCTACGAGCAGTACTTC.

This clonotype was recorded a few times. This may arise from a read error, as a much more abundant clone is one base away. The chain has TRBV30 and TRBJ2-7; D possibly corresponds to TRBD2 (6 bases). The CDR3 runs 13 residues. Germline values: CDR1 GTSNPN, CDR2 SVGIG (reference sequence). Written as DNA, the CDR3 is TGTGCCTGGACTGACGGGAGCCGGAACGAGCGGTACTTC. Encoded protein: CAWTDGSRNERYF.

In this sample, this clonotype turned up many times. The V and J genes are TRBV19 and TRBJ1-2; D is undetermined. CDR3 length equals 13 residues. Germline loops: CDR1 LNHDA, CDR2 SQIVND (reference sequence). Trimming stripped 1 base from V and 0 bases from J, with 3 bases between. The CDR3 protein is CASSIAANYGYTF. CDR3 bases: TGTGCCAGTAGTATAGCAGCTAACTATGGCTACACCTTC.

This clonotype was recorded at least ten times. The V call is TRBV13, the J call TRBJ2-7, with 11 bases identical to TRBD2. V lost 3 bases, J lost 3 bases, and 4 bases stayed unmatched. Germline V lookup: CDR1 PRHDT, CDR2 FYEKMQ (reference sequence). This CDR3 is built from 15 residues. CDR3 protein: CASSFKGLADYEQYF. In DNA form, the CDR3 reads TGTGCCAGCAGCTTCAAGGGACTAGCGGACTACGAGCAGTACTTC.

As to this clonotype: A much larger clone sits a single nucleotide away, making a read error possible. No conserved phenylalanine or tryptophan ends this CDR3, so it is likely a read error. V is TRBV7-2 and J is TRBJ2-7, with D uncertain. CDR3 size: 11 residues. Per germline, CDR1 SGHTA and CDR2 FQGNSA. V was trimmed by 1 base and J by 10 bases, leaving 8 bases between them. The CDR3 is CASSLGAEQYL. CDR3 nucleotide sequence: TGTGCCAGCAGCTTAGGGGCAGAACAGTACCTC.

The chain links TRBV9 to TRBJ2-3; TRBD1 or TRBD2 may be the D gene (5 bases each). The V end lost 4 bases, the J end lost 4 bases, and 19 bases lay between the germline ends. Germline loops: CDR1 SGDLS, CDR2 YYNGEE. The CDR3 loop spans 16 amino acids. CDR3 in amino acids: CASSPRQKLGADTQYF. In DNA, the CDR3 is TGTGCCAGCAGCCCTCGACAGAAGTTGGGGGCAGATACGCAGTATTTT.